Listed here are 14 T cell receptor beta chains from one sample, sequenced in a study of post-analysis software for immune sequencing data. These receptors lack a known antigen. Study outcomes and limitations: When patients were compared with controls, about 5 TRBV segments were more frequent, TRBV5-6, TRBV5-1 and TRBV20-1 among them.

Sequencing libraries made from TCR beta cDNA carried unique molecular identifiers. TCRdb re-analysed the PCR reads in MiXCR, keeping a single row per CDR3 protein. Here the sample spans fewer than 700,000 distinct CDR3 sequences, 40% to 50% being singletons. Sequencing was carried out using blood. Source of these receptors: a girl aged 10 to 17 with multiple sclerosis.

V is TRBV9 and J is TRBJ1-2; D not certain. The V gene lost 0 bases and the J gene lost 5 bases, with 14 bases spanning the gap. The CDR3 totals 15 residues. Per the germline V gene, CDR1 is SGDLS and CDR2 is YYNGEE. CDR3 nucleotide sequence: TGTGCCAGCAGCGTAGAGTCGGGCTTTGTGTATGGCTACACCTTC. Translation gives CASSVESGFVYGYTF. Complete variable domain (other parts from reference TRBV9 and TRBJ1-2): DSGVTQTPKHLITATGQRVTLRCSPRSGDLSVYWYQQSLDQGLQFLIQYYNGEERAKGNILERFSAQQFPDLHSELNLSSLELGDSALYFCASSVESGFVYGYTFGSGTRLTVV.

The V gene is TRBV20-1, the J gene TRBJ1-1; no clear D. Germline V gives CDR1 DFQATT, CDR2 SNEGSKA (reference sequence). V lost 7 bases to trimming and J lost 3 bases, with 9 bases between them. This CDR3 region has 11 residues. In nucleotides, the CDR3 is TGCAGTGTTAGTCTCTACACTGAAGCTTTCTTT. It is translated as CSVSLYTEAFF.

CDR3 nucleotide sequence: TGTGCCAGCAGCCTGGACAGGGCCACCTACGAGCAGTACTTC. Translating gives CASSLDRATYEQYF. The V gene is TRBV7-2, the J gene TRBJ2-7; 8 nucleotides align to TRBD1. V was clipped by 5 bases and J by 2 bases; unmatched bases: 5. CDR3 size: 14 residues. The germline V gene has CDR1 SGHTA and CDR2 FQGNSA.

This clonotype showed up just a few times. The rearrangement links TRBV7-9 to TRBJ1-2; D call uncertain. V shed 2 bases and J shed 0 bases, with 7 bases lying between them. Germline V lookup: CDR1 SEHNR, CDR2 FQNEAQ (reference sequence). The CDR3 runs to 14 residues. The CDR3 here is CASSLTESNYGYTF. CDR3 in DNA: TGTGCCAGCAGCTTAACTGAGTCTAACTATGGCTACACCTTC.

This clonotype has a handful of counts. The V gene is TRBV12-3 or TRBV12-4, the J gene TRBJ2-7, with a possible D match to TRBD1 (6 bases). The CDR3 totals 14 residues. The V and J ends lost 5 bases and 2 bases respectively, with 13 bases between them. CDR3 protein: CASSEPGQPYEQYF. CDR3 coding DNA: TGTGCCAGCAGTGAACCGGGACAACCCTACGAGCAGTACTTC.

As for this clonotype: A much more abundant neighbour one base away suggests this may be a read error. The chain employs TRBV24-1 and TRBJ2-3, with 7 bases fitting TRBD2. V lost 3 bases and J lost 6; bases outside the gene matches: 11. The CDR3 loop spans 16 amino acids. Germline CDR1 KGHDR, CDR2 SFDVKD. In DNA, the CDR3 is TGTGCCACCAGTGATACGGGACTAACCCTCGGGGATACGCAGTATTTT. Translation: CATSDTGLTLGDTQYF.

The V gene is TRBV7-3, the J gene TRBJ2-7; D perhaps matches TRBD2 (7 bases). CDR1 and CDR2 from the germline V gene are SGHTA and FQGTGA. The CDR3 loop spans 13 amino acids. V lost 5 bases and J 6 bases, leaving 14 bases between the germline ends. Here the CDR3 DNA reads TGTGCCAGCAGCCCAAGCGGGACAAGCGAGCAGTACTTC. Protein product: CASSPSGTSEQYF.

The V call is TRBV5-5, the J call TRBJ2-7; D gene unclear. The V end was cut by 1 base, the J end by 0 bases, with 11 bases between. Germline V CDR1 and CDR2: SGHKS, YYEKEE (reference sequence). CDR3 length equals 15 residues. The CDR3 DNA reads as TGTGCCAGCAGCTTGTTAGGGCCCAGCTCCTACGAGCAGTACTTC. Translating it yields CASSLLGPSSYEQYF. Full variable domain (outside the CDR3, taken from reference TRBV5-5 and TRBJ2-7): DAGVTQSPTHLIKTRGQQVTLRCSPISGHKSVSWYQQVLGQGPQFIFQYYEKEERGRGNFPDRFSARQFPNYSSELNVNALLLGDSALYLCASSLLGPSSYEQYFGPGTRLTVT.

The table lists this clonotype with a few counts. The V and J genes are TRBV12-3 or TRBV12-4 and TRBJ2-7, with TRBD1 identical over 10 bases. The junction had 6 bases not matched to a gene; V was cut back by 6 bases and J by 4 bases. The CDR3 runs 14 residues. In nucleotides, the CDR3 is TGTGCCAGCAGCGGGACAGGGGCCCCATACGAGCAGTACTTC. Its protein product is CASSGTGAPYEQYF.

This chain connects TRBV4-1 to TRBJ2-7, with D possibly TRBD2 on 5 matching bases. The CDR3 has 15 residues. Trimming left V 3 bases short and J 2 bases short, with 14 bases between. Germline-derived CDR1 and CDR2 are MGHRA and YSYEKL. CDR3 DNA: TGCGCCAGCAGCCACTCAGGATCTAGCCCCTACGAGCAGTACTTC. Translated: CASSHSGSSPYEQYF.

This clonotype was detected ten times or more. The chain has TRBV4-1 and TRBJ2-7, with D possibly being TRBD2 (5 bases). This CDR3 is built from 13 residues. V was clipped by 3 bases and J by 1 base, with 7 bases between them. Germline lookup yields CDR1 MGHRA and CDR2 YSYEKL. This CDR3 reads CASSQRASYEQYF. The CDR3 DNA is TGCGCCAGCAGCCAGCGGGCGTCCTACGAGCAGTACTTC.

The V and J genes are TRBV7-9 and TRBJ2-7, with 8 bases that match TRBD2. The germline gives CDR1 SEHNR, CDR2 FQNEAQ (reference sequence). V gave up 1 base and J gave up 2 bases; unmatched junction bases: 16. The CDR3 covers 19 residues. The CDR3 spells CASSLVETGGSVLPYEQYF. In DNA form, the CDR3 reads TGTGCCAGCAGCTTAGTGGAGACGGGGGGGAGCGTCCTACCCTACGAGCAGTACTTC. The variable domain in full, with the rest retrieved from reference TRBV7-9 and TRBJ2-7, is DTGVSQNPRHKITKRGQNVTFRCDPISEHNRLYWYRQTLGQGPEFLTYFQNEAQLEKSRLLSDRFSAERPKGSFSTLEIQRTEQGDSAMYLCASSLVETGGSVLPYEQYFGPGTRLTVT.

This clonotype has more than one count but fewer than ten. V and J are TRBV11-2 and TRBJ2-5, with 7 bases identical to TRBD2. TRBJ2-7 explains the end of the DNA better; the J call may be wrong. CDR1 and CDR2 from the germline V gene are SGHAT and FQNNGV. The CDR3 loop spans 12 amino acids. The DNA for the CDR3 is TGTGCCAGCAGCAAGACTAGCCACGAGCAGTACTTC. Amino acid sequence: CASSKTSHEQYF.

The DNA of the CDR3 is TGTGCCAGCAGACCTTACTCGAGTACAGGGGGAAATGAAAAACTGTTTTTT. This sequence encodes CASRPYSSTGGNEKLFF. The chain combines TRBV6-2 or TRBV6-3 with TRBJ1-4; TRBD1 agrees at 8 bases. Germline assignment: CDR1 MNHEY and CDR2 SVGEGT. The CDR3 is made up of 17 amino acids. V gave up 6 bases and J gave up 5 bases; unmatched junction bases: 14.